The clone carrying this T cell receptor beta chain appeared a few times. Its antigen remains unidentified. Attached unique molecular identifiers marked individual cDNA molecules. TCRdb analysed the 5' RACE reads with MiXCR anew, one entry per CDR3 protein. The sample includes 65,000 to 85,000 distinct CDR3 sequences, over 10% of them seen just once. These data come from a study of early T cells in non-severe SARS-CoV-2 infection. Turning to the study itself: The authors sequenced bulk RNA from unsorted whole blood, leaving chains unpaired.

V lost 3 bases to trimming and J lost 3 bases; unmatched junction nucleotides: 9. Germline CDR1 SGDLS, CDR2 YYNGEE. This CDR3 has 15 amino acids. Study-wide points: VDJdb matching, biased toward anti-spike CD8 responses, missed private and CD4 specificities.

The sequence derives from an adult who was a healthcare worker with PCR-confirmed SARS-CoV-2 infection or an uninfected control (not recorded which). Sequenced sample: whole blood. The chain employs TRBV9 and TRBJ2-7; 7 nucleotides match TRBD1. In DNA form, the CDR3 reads TGTGCCAGCAGCGCCCGACAGGGATCGAGCTACGAGCAGTACTTC. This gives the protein CASSARQGSSYEQYF.